The sequence of this TCR beta chain was determined in a study of identical twins. Study results and limitations: Less excess twin sharing appeared in beta out-of-frame sequences. Cord blood beta clonotypes present at high abundance carried fewer insertions; no such pattern appeared in memory repertoires. Invariant T cells like MAIT and iNKT could partly confound the zero-insertion analyses.

The cDNA had a unique molecular identifier and a template-switch universal primer site. In TCRdb, the 5' RACE reads were re-called with MiXCR into one record per CDR3 protein. The sample lists 350,000 to 500,000 distinct CDR3 sequences, 18% occurring once. This clonotype was counted only a few times. Its antigen is unidentified. CDR1 and CDR2 from the germline V gene are DFQATT and SNEGSKA (reference sequence). The CDR3 has 10 residues. Trimming cost V 4 bases and J 7 bases, with 8 bases left between them. The rearrangement joins TRBV20-1 to TRBJ2-7; D call uncertain. The receptor comes from a man aged 50-59 years in good health. Specimen: naive T cells sorted from blood. CDR3 sequence: CSAKDKEQYF. The DNA of the CDR3 is TGCAGTGCTAAAGACAAAGAGCAGTACTTC.